The rows below give T cell receptor beta chains drawn from one sample of a study of T-cell memory formation after mild COVID-19. A single record per CDR3 protein comes from TCRdb applying MiXCR to the 5' RACE reads. Found here are approximately 480,000 distinct CDR3 sequences, around a sixth of them singletons; the top ten hold more than 9%. Sequencing was carried out using PBMCs or a T cell subset sorted from them (not recorded which). Receptor source: an adult woman who had mild COVID-19 (a few samples of this study predate the infection). Cell type and time point are not known. Both conserved end residues are part of each CDR3. The D gene is left open where the match is weak. The size field is filled for only some rows; it gives once, few, many or a size class.

clone size,J gene,V gene,D gene,CDR3 DNA,CDR3 protein
.,TRBJ1-5,TRBV12-3/TRBV12-4,.,TGTGCCAGCAGTCCTTCACGATATAGCAATCAGCCCCAGCATTTT,CASSPSRYSNQPQHF
few,TRBJ1-5,TRBV19,.,TGTGCCAGTAGTATAGATGGGCCCCGGCAGCCCCAGCATTTT,CASSIDGPRQPQHF
.,TRBJ2-1,TRBV5-1,TRBD2,TGCGCCAGCAGCTCGACTAGCGGGGCCACCTACAATGAGCAGTTCTTC,CASSSTSGATYNEQFF
once,TRBJ1-5,TRBV4-1,.,TGCGCCAGCAGCCAGCTTAGGGGCAATCAGCCCCAGCATTTT,CASSQLRGNQPQHF
.,TRBJ1-1,TRBV5-1,TRBD1,TGCGCCAGCAGCTGGCAGGGGGCGGGCACTGAAGCTTTCTTT,CASSWQGAGTEAFF
.,TRBJ1-5,TRBV12-3/TRBV12-4,TRBD1,TGTGCCAGCAGCTTGGGGGGCAGGGGGCGCGGCAATCAGCCCCAGCATTTT,CASSLGGRGRGNQPQHF
.,TRBJ2-2,TRBV12-5,.,TGTGCTAGTGGTTGGGGCTCCGGGGAGCTGTTTTTT,CASGWGSGELFF
.,TRBJ2-7,TRBV18,.,TGTGCCAGCTCACTTGAGACGGTCTCCTACGAGCAGTACTTC,CASSLETVSYEQYF
.,TRBJ1-2,TRBV6-5,.,TGTGCCAGCAGTACGGGACTGAACTATGGCTACACCTTC,CASSTGLNYGYTF
many,TRBJ2-1,TRBV7-9,.,TGTGCCAGCAGTTTGAGTTCATCCTACAATGAGCAGTTCTTC,CASSLSSSYNEQFF
few,TRBJ1-4,TRBV5-1,.,TGCGCCAGCAGCTTATTGGGGGGCAGTGAAAAACTGTTTTTT,CASSLLGGSEKLFF
few,TRBJ2-4,TRBV7-3,TRBD2,TGTGCCAGCAGCACTTTACTAGCGGGGCAAGCCAAAAACATTCAGTACTTC,CASSTLLAGQAKNIQYF
.,TRBJ1-2,TRBV7-9,.,TGTGCCAGCAGCGACCAGGATGGCTACACCTTC,CASSDQDGYTF
few,TRBJ1-1,TRBV12-3/TRBV12-4,.,TGTGCCAGTCAGAACACTGAAGCTTTCTTT,CASQNTEAFF
.,TRBJ2-7,TRBV7-8,.,TGTGCCAGCAGCTTAGCGCCCACAGTACCCTCCTACGAGCAGTACTTC,CASSLAPTVPSYEQYF
.,TRBJ2-2,TRBV7-6,TRBD2,TGTGCCAGCAGCACACCGGGACTAGCGGGAGTTATCGGGGAGATGTTTTTT,CASSTPGLAGVIGEMFF
.,TRBJ2-2,TRBV5-1,.,TGCGCCAGCAGCCCGCCTGGAGCCCGAGCGGGGAACACCGGGGAGCTGTTTTTT,CASSPPGARAGNTGELFF
few,TRBJ2-7,TRBV7-9,.,TGTGCCTCCCAAGGGGCCACGGAGCAGTACTTC,CASQGATEQYF
many,TRBJ2-3,TRBV3-1,.,TGTGCCAGCAGCCATCCCGGGACGAACCCAGATACGCAGTATTTT,CASSHPGTNPDTQYF
.,TRBJ2-3,TRBV7-2,TRBD2,TGTGCCAGCACCTTTAGAGCGGGGGGCCCGCCAGATACGCAGTATTTT,CASTFRAGGPPDTQYF
few,TRBJ1-6,TRBV11-2,TRBD1,TGTGCCAGCAGCCCAAACGGACAGGGGGTGCGGAGCTCCTATAATTCACCCCTCCACTTT,CASSPNGQGVRSSYNSPLHF
few,TRBJ2-5,TRBV2,TRBD2,TGTGCCAGCAGTGAAGGGACTAGCGGGGCGAAAGAGACCCAGTACTTC,CASSEGTSGAKETQYF
.,TRBJ2-1,TRBV9,TRBD1,TGTGCCAGCAGCGTAAAGGACGTCCGGGACAGAACGCCCTACAATGAGCAGTTCTTC,CASSVKDVRDRTPYNEQFF
.,TRBJ1-5,TRBV18,.,TGTGCCAGCTCACCAGGGGAGATTCAGCCCCAGCATTTT,CASSPGEIQPQHF
.,TRBJ2-7,TRBV5-1,TRBD2,TGCGCCAGCAGCACTCGACTAGCGGGAGGGGGCGAGCAGTACTTC,CASSTRLAGGGEQYF
many,TRBJ2-4,TRBV7-9,.,TGTGCCAGCAGTCAAGGGAGCCGGAGGGACACGGTAGCCAAAAACATTCAGTACTTC,CASSQGSRRDTVAKNIQYF
.,TRBJ2-7,TRBV9,TRBD1,TGTGCCAGCAGCGCCGACAGGGTATGGGACGAGCAGTACTTC,CASSADRVWDEQYF
.,TRBJ1-5,TRBV20-1,TRBD1,TGCAGTGCTAGAGATTCAGGGGGCGGCAATCAGCCCCAGCATTTT,CSARDSGGGNQPQHF
many,TRBJ1-5,TRBV27,.,TGTGCCAGCAGTCCCGTAGACAGTCGGAATCAGCCCCAGCATTTT,CASSPVDSRNQPQHF
.,TRBJ2-2,TRBV9,TRBD2,TGTGCCAGCAGCCTAGCGGGGGGATCGGGCGGGGAGCTGTTTTTT,CASSLAGGSGGELFF
.,TRBJ2-3,TRBV19,TRBD2,TGTGCCAGTAGTATAATGCTGCTAGCGGGAACAGATACGCAGTATTTT,CASSIMLLAGTDTQYF
few,TRBJ2-5,TRBV11-3,.,TGTGCCAGCAGCTTGACCAGGGGGGCAGAGACCCAGTACTTC,CASSLTRGAETQYF
.,TRBJ2-2,TRBV7-9,.,TGTGCCAGCAGCCCCCCCCCCGGGGAGCTGTTTTTT,CASSPPPGELFF
.,TRBJ2-7,TRBV27,.,TGTGCCAGCAGTTGGAGGGATGGCTACGAGCAGTACTTC,CASSWRDGYEQYF
.,TRBJ1-1,TRBV19,TRBD1,TGTGCCAGTAGTACTACAGGGGGCGCAACTGAAGCTTTCTTT,CASSTTGGATEAFF
many,TRBJ2-7,TRBV5-1,TRBD1,TGCGCCAGCAGCTTCGGACAGGGGATCCACGAGCAGTACTTC,CASSFGQGIHEQYF
few,TRBJ2-4,TRBV29-1,.,TGCAGCATTCTTATATTTGGACCATCGGGTAACATTCAGTACTTC,CSILIFGPSGNIQYF
.,TRBJ2-1,TRBV20-1,TRBD2,TGCAGTGCTACAAGCGGGAGATACAATGAGCAGTTCTTC,CSATSGRYNEQFF
few,TRBJ1-2,TRBV18,.,TGTGCCAGCTCACGGGCTCGGGCTAACTATGGCTACACCTTC,CASSRARANYGYTF
.,TRBJ2-2,TRBV7-8,.,TGTGCCAGCAGCCTCGGCCCTACTGCGGAGCTGTTTTTT,CASSLGPTAELFF
.,TRBJ1-2,TRBV5-1,.,TGCGCCAGCAGTTCTGGACAGCCCGGAAGCTACACCTTC,CASSSGQPGSYTF
.,TRBJ1-2,TRBV29-1,TRBD1,TGCAGCGCCGTCGCAGGGACAGGGGTTAACTATGGCTACACCTTC,CSAVAGTGVNYGYTF
.,TRBJ2-3,TRBV19,.,TGTGCCAGTAGTTCCTCTCGGACGACAGCGAGCACAGATACGCAGTATTTT,CASSSSRTTASTDTQYF
.,TRBJ2-7,TRBV25-1,TRBD2,TGTGCCAGCAGTGAATTGGCTAGCGGGAGCTACGAGCAGTACTTC,CASSELASGSYEQYF
many,TRBJ2-7,TRBV12-3/TRBV12-4,.,TGTGCCAGCAGTTCCCGACCTCGCGACTCGGAGCGCTACGAGCAGTACTTC,CASSSRPRDSERYEQYF
.,TRBJ2-2,TRBV7-9,.,TGTGCCAGCAGCTTAGGTCCCGTAGGGGCCACGAACACCGGGGAGCTGTTTTTT,CASSLGPVGATNTGELFF
few,TRBJ2-4,TRBV28,.,TGTGCCAGCAGCCTAAGGCATTCTGCCAAAAACATTCAGTACTTC,CASSLRHSAKNIQYF
.,TRBJ1-1,TRBV5-1,TRBD1,TGCGCCAGCAGCGTGGACAGGGGAAGTAGGACTGAAGCTTTCTTT,CASSVDRGSRTEAFF
few,TRBJ2-3,TRBV7-9,TRBD1,TGTGCCAGCAGCCGACAGGGGTGGACAGATACGCAGTATTTT,CASSRQGWTDTQYF
few,TRBJ2-7,TRBV7-2,TRBD2,TGTGCCAGCAGCCCATTTGCGGGAGGCCCGGGGGAGCAGTACTTC,CASSPFAGGPGEQYF
few,TRBJ2-1,TRBV24-1,TRBD2,TGTGCCACCAGGGGGAGTGAAGCGGGAGACAATGAGCAGTTCTTC,CATRGSEAGDNEQFF
.,TRBJ2-1,TRBV9,.,TGTGCCAGCAGCGTAGGAATCCCAACGGACCAGTTCTTC,CASSVGIPTDQFF
.,TRBJ1-2,TRBV2,TRBD1,TGTGCCAGCAGTGAAACCTCAGGGGGATCATATTATGGCTACACCTTC,CASSETSGGSYYGYTF
.,TRBJ2-7,TRBV20-1,.,TGCAGTGAGGGGGGCAGGGGCGGCGAGCAGTACTTC,CSEGGRGGEQYF
few,TRBJ2-6,TRBV6-5,TRBD1,TGTGCCACCCTCCAGGGGGCTACTGGGGCCAACGTCCTGACTTTC,CATLQGATGANVLTF